This TCR beta chain was observed in a study of post-analysis software for immune sequencing data. Across the study: Relapsing-remitting, secondary progressive and progressive-relapsing forms of multiple sclerosis all featured among disease courses. Findings and limits, study-wide: Strong same-batch co-clustering of samples appeared with F measure clustering. When patients were compared with controls, five TRBV segments were more frequent, TRBV5-6, TRBV5-1 and TRBV20-1 among them.

Trimming stripped 5 bases from V and 10 bases from J, with 18 bases between. The CDR3 loop spans 15 amino acids. CDR1 and CDR2 (germline): MNHEY, SVGAGI. A note on this clonotype: Its antigen is still unknown.

TCR beta cDNA libraries had unique molecular identifiers. Once 1 to 10 million T cells were used, roughly 0.5 million cDNA molecules resulted. TCRdb recomputed calls from the PCR reads with MiXCR, one row per CDR3 protein. The data show 650,000 to 850,000 distinct CDR3 sequences, just over 45% seen once. This clonotype was obtained from a girl aged 10-17 years with multiple sclerosis. The sequenced sample consisted of blood. V is TRBV6-5 and J is TRBJ1-6; maybe TRBD1 (5 bases). This CDR3 reads CASSTPQGKGSPLHF. CDR3 coding DNA: TGTGCCAGCAGTACCCCCCAGGGAAAGGGGTCACCCCTCCACTTT.